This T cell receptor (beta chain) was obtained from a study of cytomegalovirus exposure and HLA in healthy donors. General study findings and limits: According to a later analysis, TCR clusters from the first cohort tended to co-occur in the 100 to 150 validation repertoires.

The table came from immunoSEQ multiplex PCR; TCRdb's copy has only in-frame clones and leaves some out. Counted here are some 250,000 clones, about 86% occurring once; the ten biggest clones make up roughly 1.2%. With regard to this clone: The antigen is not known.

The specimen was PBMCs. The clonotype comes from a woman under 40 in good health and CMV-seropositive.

The CDR3 DNA follows: TGTGCCAGCAGTGGGGCAGCTGAGGATGGCTACACCTTC. Translation: CASSGAAEDGYTF. The chain carries TRBV28 and TRBJ1-2; perhaps TRBD1 as D (5 bases). The CDR3 has 13 amino acids. Looked up from germline, CDR1 is MDHEN and CDR2 is SYDVKM. V lost 5 bases to trimming and J lost 6 bases, with 13 bases between them.